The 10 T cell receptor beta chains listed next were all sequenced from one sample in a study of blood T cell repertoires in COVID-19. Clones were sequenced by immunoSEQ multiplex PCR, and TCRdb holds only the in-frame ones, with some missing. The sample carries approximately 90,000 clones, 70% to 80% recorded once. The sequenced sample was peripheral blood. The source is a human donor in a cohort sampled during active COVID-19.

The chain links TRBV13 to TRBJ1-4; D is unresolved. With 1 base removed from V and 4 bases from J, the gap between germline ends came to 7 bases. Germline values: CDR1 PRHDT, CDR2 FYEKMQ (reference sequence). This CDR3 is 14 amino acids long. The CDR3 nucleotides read TGTGCCAGCAGCTTAGCGGACTTTAATGAAAAACTGTTTTTT. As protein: CASSLADFNEKLFF.

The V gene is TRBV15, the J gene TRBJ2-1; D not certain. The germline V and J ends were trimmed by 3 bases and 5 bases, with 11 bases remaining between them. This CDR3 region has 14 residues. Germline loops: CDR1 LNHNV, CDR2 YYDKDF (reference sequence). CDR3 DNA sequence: TGTGCCACCAGCAGGAGGAAGGCGGACAATGAGCAGTTCTTC. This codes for CATSRRKADNEQFF.

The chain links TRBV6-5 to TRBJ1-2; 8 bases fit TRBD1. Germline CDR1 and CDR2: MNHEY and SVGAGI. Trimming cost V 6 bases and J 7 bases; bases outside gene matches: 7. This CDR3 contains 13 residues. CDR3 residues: CASSIGTGGGYTF. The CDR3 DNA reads TGTGCCAGCAGCATCGGGACAGGCGGTGGCTACACCTTC.

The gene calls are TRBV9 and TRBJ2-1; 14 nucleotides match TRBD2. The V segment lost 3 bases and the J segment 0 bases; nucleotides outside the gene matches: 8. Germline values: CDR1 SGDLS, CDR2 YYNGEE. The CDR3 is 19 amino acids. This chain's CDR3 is CASSATGTSGRVSYNEQFF. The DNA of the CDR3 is TGTGCCAGCAGCGCCACAGGGACTAGCGGGAGAGTCTCCTACAATGAGCAGTTCTTC.

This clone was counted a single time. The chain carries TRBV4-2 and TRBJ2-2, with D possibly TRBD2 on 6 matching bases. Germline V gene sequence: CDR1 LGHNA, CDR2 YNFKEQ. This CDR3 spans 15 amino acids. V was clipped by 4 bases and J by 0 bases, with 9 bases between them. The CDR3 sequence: CASSRGGANTGELFF. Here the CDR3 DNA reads TGTGCCAGCAGCCGGGGAGGCGCGAACACCGGGGAGCTGTTTTTT.

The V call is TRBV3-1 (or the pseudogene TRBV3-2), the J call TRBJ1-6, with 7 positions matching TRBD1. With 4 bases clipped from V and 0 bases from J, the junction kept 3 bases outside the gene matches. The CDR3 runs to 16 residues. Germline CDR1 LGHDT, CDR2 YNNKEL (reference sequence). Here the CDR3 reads CASSPNRGSYNSPLHF. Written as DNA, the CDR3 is TGTGCCAGCAGCCCAAACAGGGGCTCCTATAATTCACCCCTCCACTTT.

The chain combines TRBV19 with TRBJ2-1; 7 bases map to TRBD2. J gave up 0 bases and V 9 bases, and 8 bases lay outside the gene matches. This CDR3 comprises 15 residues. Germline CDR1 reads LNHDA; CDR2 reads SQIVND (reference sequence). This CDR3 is CASQDGRSSYNEQFF. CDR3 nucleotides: TGTGCCAGCCAAGACGGGAGGAGCTCCTACAATGAGCAGTTCTTC.

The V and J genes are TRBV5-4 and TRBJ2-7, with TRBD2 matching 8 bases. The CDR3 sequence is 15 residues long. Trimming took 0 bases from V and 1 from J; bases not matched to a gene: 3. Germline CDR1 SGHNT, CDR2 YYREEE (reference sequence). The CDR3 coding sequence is TGTGCCAGCAGCTTGGGACTAGCGAGATCCTACGAGCAGTACTTC. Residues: CASSLGLARSYEQYF.

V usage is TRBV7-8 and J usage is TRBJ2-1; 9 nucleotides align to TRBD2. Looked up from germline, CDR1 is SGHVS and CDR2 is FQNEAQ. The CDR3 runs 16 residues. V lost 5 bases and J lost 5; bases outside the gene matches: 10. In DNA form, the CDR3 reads TGTGCCAGCAGCCCCGGGACTAGCAAATGGAACAATGAGCAGTTCTTC. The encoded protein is CASSPGTSKWNNEQFF.

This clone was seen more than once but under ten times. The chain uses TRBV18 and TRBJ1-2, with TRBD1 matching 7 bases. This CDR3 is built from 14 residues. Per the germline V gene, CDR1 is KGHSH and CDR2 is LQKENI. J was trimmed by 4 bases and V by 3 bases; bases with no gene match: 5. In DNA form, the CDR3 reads TGTGCCAGCTCACCCGAGACAGGGCGCTATGGCTACACCTTC. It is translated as CASSPETGRYGYTF.